These T cell receptor beta chains were read from a single sample in a study of T cell responses to AZD1222 COVID-19 vaccine. The repertoire was sequenced with immunoSEQ multiplex PCR; TCRdb's copy has only in-frame clones and lacks some. The table records over 45,000 clones, roughly nine tenths of them present only once. The input for sequencing was peripheral blood, taken on day 0 of AZD1222 vaccination. All receptors come from an adult in good health. CDR3s include the opening cysteine and the closing phenylalanine or tryptophan. A D gene is named only where the DNA matches it firmly. Where a row states a size, it is once, few, many or the class of an expanded clone; other rows omit it.

v_gene,d_gene,abundance,j_gene,CDR3aa,CDR3nt
TRBV9,.,.,TRBJ2-5,CASSTPTGGARHGETQYF,TGTGCCAGCAGCACCCCTACCGGGGGAGCACGCCATGGGGAGACCCAGTACTTC
TRBV28,.,.,TRBJ1-2,CASRTGPYGYTF,TGTGCCAGCAGAACGGGACCCTATGGCTACACCTTC
TRBV4-1,.,.,TRBJ2-7,CASSQDPGGRPRYEQYF,TGCGCCAGCAGCCAAGATCCCGGGGGCAGGCCGCGATACGAGCAGTACTTC
TRBV12-3/TRBV12-4,.,.,TRBJ1-1,CASSLWQGKAFF,TGTGCCAGCAGTTTATGGCAGGGGAAAGCTTTCTTT
TRBV9,.,.,TRBJ2-2,CASSSTTGTTGELFF,TGTGCCAGCAGCTCGACGACAGGGACTACCGGGGAGCTGTTTTTT
TRBV18,TRBD2,.,TRBJ2-7,CASSPAVLAGAGEQYF,TGTGCCAGCTCACCCGCGGTACTAGCGGGAGCCGGAGAGCAGTACTTC
TRBV19,.,once,TRBJ2-2,CASSNVGANTGELFF,TGTGCCAGTAGTAACGTGGGAGCGAACACCGGGGAGCTGTTTTTT
TRBV5-1,.,.,TRBJ2-7,CASSLVNYEQYF,TGCGCCAGCAGCTTGGTCAACTACGAGCAGTACTTC
TRBV5-4,.,few,TRBJ2-5,CASSLGAGTGETQYF,TGTGCCAGCAGCTTGGGGGCGGGGACGGGAGAGACCCAGTACTTC
TRBV11-1,.,once,TRBJ1-2,CASSLGGLNGYTF,TGTGCCAGCAGCTTAGGAGGCTTGAACGGCTACACCTTC
TRBV28,.,.,TRBJ2-7,CASSSVPLYEQYF,TGTGCCAGCAGTTCCGTCCCTCTCTACGAGCAGTACTTC
TRBV11-2,TRBD2,.,TRBJ2-5,CASSTQKLAGEETQYF,TGTGCCAGCAGCACCCAAAAACTAGCGGGAGAGGAGACCCAGTACTTC
TRBV2,.,.,TRBJ2-4,CASSGGLIPKNIQYF,TGTGCCAGCAGTGGGGGGCTCATCCCCAAAAACATTCAGTACTTC
TRBV7-9,.,.,TRBJ1-1,CASSSGPDGNTEAFF,TGTGCCAGCAGCTCCGGTCCGGACGGGAACACTGAAGCTTTCTTT
TRBV28,.,.,TRBJ1-6,CASSFVTSSYNSPLHF,TGTGCCAGCAGTTTTGTCACCAGCTCCTATAATTCACCCCTCCACTTT
TRBV7-6,TRBD2,few,TRBJ2-1,CASSLALSSGSSYNEQFF,TGTGCCAGCAGCTTAGCTCTCTCCAGCGGGAGCTCCTACAATGAGCAGTTCTTC
TRBV19,.,.,TRBJ2-3,CASSIGGQFTDTQYF,TGTGCCAGTAGTATCGGCGGGCAATTCACAGATACGCAGTATTTT
TRBV28,TRBD1,.,TRBJ1-1,CASSFDRDTEAFF,TGTGCCAGCAGTTTCGACAGGGACACTGAAGCTTTCTTT
TRBV2,.,.,TRBJ2-7,CASSPYSYEQYF,TGTGCCAGCAGTCCTTACTCCTACGAGCAGTACTTC
TRBV6-6,TRBD2,.,TRBJ2-2,CASSYSRWRGAGELFF,TGTGCCAGCAGTTACTCGAGGTGGCGGGGGGCCGGGGAGCTGTTTTTT
TRBV7-8,TRBD2,.,TRBJ2-5,CASSPTSAQETQYF,TGTGCCAGCAGCCCTACTAGCGCCCAAGAGACCCAGTACTTC
TRBV7-9,TRBD1,.,TRBJ2-3,CASSLANRGHIDTQYF,TGTGCCAGCAGCTTGGCCAACAGGGGGCATATAGATACGCAGTATTTT